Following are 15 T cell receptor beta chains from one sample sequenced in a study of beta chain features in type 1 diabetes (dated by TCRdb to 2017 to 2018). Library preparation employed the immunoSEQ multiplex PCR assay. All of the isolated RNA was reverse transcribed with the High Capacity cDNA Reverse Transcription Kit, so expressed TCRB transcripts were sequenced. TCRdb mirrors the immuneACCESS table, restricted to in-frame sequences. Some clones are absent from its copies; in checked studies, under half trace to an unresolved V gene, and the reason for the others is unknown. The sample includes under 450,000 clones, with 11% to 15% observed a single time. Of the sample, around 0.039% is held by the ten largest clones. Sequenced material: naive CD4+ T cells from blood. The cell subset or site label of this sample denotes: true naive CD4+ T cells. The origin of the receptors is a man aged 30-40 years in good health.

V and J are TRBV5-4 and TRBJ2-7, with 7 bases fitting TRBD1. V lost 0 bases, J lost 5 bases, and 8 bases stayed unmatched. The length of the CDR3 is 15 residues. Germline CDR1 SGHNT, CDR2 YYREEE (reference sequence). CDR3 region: CASSLAGQRTDEQYF. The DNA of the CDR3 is TGTGCCAGCAGCTTGGCGGGACAGCGAACGGACGAGCAGTACTTC.

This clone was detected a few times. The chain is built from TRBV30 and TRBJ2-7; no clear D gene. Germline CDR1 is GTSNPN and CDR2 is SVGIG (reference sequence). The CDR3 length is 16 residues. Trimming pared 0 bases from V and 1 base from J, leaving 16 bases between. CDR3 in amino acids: CAWSVPRQGKSYEQYV. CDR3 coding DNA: TGTGCCTGGAGTGTACCCAGGCAAGGGAAGTCCTACGAGCAGTACGTC.

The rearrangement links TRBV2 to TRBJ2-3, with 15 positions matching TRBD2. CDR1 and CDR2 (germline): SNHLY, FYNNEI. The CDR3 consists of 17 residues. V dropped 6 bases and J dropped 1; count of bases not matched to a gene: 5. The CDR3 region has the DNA TGTGCCAGCAGAGGGACTAGCGGGAGGTCTGGCACAGATACGCAGTATTTT. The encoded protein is CASRGTSGRSGTDTQYF.

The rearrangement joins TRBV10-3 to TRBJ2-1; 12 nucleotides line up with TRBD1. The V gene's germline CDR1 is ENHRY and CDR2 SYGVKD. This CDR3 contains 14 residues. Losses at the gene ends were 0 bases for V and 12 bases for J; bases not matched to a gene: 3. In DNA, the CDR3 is TGTGCCATCAGTGAGTCGGGACAGGGGGCTTGGCAGTTCTTC. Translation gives CAISESGQGAWQFF.

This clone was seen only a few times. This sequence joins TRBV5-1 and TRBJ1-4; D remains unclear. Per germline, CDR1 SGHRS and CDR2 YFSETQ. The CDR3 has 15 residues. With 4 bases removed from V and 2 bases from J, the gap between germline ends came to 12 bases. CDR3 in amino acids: CASSLALATNEKLFF. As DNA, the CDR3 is TGCGCCAGCAGCCTCGCCCTGGCGACTAATGAAAAACTGTTTTTT. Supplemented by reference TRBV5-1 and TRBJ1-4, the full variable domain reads KAGVTQTPRYLIKTRGQQVTLSCSPISGHRSVSWYQQTPGQGLQFLFEYFSETQRNKGNFPGRFSGRQFSNSRSEMNVSTLELGDSALYLCASSLALATNEKLFFGSGTQLSVL.

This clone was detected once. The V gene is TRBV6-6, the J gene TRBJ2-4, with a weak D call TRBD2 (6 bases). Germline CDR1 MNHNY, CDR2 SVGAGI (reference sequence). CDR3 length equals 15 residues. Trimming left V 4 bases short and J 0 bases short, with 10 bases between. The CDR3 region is CASSWRVIAKNIQYF. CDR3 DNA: TGTGCCAGCAGTTGGAGGGTAATAGCCAAAAACATTCAGTACTTC.

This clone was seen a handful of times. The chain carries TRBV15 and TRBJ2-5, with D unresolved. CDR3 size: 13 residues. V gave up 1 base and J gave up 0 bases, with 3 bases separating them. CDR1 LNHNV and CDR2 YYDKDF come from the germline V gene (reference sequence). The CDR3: CATSRAYQETQYF. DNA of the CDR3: TGTGCCACCAGCAGAGCTTACCAAGAGACCCAGTACTTC.

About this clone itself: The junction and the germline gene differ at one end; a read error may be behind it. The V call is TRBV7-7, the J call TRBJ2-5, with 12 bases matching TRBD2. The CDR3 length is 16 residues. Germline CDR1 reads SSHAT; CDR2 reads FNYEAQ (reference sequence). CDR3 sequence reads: CASSLGRLAGVETQYF. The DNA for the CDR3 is TGTGCTAGCAGCTTAGGGAGACTAGCGGGAGTTGAGACCCAGTACTTC.

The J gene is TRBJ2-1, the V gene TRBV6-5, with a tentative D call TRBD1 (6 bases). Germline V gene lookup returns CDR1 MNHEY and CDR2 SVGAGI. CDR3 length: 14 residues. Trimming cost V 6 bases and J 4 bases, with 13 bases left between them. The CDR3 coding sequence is TGTGCCAGCAGCTGGCTAACAGGGTACAATGAGCAGTTCTTC. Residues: CASSWLTGYNEQFF.

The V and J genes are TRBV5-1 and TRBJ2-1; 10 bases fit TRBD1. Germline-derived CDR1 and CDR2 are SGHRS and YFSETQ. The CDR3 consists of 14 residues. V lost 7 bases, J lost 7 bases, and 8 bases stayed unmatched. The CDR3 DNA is TGCGCCAGCTCGGGACAGGGGATCGGAAATGAGCAGTTCTTC. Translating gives CASSGQGIGNEQFF.

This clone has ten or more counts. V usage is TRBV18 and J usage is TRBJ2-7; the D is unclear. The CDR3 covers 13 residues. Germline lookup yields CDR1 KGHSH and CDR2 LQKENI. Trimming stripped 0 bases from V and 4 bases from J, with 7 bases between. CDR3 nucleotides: TGTGCCAGCTCACCACCTGGGATGTACGAGCAGTACGTC. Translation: CASSPPGMYEQYV.

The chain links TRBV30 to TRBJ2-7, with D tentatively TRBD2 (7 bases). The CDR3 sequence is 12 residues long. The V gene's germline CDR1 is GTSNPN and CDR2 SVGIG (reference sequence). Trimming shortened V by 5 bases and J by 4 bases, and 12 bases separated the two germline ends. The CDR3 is CAWARGGYEQYV. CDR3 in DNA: TGTGCCTGGGCCAGGGGAGGGTACGAGCAGTACGTC.

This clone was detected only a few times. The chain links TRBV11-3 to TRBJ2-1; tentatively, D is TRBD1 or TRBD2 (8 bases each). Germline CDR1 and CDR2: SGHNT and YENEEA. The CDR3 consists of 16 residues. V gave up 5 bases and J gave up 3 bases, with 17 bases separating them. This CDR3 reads CASSTDRGLVYNEQFF. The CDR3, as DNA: TGTGCCAGCAGCACCGACAGGGGACTAGTCTACAATGAGCAGTTCTTC.

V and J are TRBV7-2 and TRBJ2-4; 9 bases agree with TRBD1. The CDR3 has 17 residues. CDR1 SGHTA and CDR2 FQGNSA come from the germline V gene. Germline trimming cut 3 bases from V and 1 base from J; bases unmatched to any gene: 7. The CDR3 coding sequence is TGTGCCAGCAGCTTCGTGAACAGGGGGCACGCCAAAAACATTCAGTACTTC. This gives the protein CASSFVNRGHAKNIQYF.

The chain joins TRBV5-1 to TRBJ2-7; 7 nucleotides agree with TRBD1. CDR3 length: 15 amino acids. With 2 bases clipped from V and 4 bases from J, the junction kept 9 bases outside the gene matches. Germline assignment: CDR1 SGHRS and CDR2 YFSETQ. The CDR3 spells CASSLGGTVGYEQYV. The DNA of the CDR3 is TGCGCCAGCAGCTTAGGTGGGACAGTTGGATACGAGCAGTACGTC.